Listed here are 8 T cell receptor beta chains from one sample, sequenced in a study of CD8 T cells in acute hepatitis C reinfection. Libraries were prepared by immunoSEQ multiplex PCR; TCRdb keeps only in-frame clonotypes and omits some of them. The sample holds tens of thousands of clones, just under 90% seen once. The time point is: naive CD8 control sorted from an acute-time-point sample. Sequenced sample: naive CD8+ T cells from PBMCs. The receptors derive from a man under 40 with chronic hepatitis C.

The chain employs TRBV7-8 and TRBJ2-3; D uncertain. The CDR3 length is 14 residues. V gave up 2 bases and J gave up 2 bases, with 8 bases separating them. Germline CDR1 reads SGHVS; CDR2 reads FQNEAQ. This chain's CDR3 is CASSLNKPTDTQYF. The CDR3 DNA is TGTGCCAGCAGCTTAAATAAACCCACAGATACGCAGTATTTT.

The V and J genes are TRBV6-5 and TRBJ2-1; tentative D call: TRBD1 (5 bases). The CDR3 runs 14 residues. V lost 5 bases to trimming and J lost 6 bases, with 14 bases between them. CDR1 MNHEY and CDR2 SVGAGI come from the germline V gene. DNA of the CDR3: TGTGCCAGCAGTATTACAGGCCTTTTCAATGAGCAGTTCTTC. Amino acid sequence: CASSITGLFNEQFF.

This clone was counted a single time. This chain links TRBV19 with TRBJ2-1, with a possible D match to TRBD1 (5 bases). CDR3 length equals 15 residues. Between the trimmed V and J ends, which lost 4 bases and 7 bases, there was a span of 17 bases. The germline gives CDR1 LNHDA, CDR2 SQIVND (reference sequence). The CDR3 spells CASSNGTGSLNEQFF. The CDR3 DNA follows: TGTGCCAGTAGTAACGGCACAGGCAGCCTTAATGAGCAGTTCTTC.

The genes are TRBV7-9 and TRBJ2-2; D is ambiguous. Deletions cut 2 bases from V and 1 base from J, with 11 bases between. The CDR3 is 16 residues long. Germline-derived CDR1 and CDR2 are SEHNR and FQNEAQ (reference sequence). DNA for the CDR3: TGTGCCAGCAGCTTATCAGGAGATTGGAACACCGGGGAGCTGTTTTTT. It translates to CASSLSGDWNTGELFF.

The V call is TRBV7-9, the J call TRBJ2-1; 7 positions match TRBD1. This CDR3 has 19 amino acids. The ends lost 5 bases at V and 1 base at J; junction bases unmatched: 17. Germline V lookup: CDR1 SEHNR, CDR2 FQNEAQ (reference sequence). CDR3 loop: CASSPTYGTDLYSYNEQFF. The CDR3 DNA sequence: TGTGCCAGCAGCCCAACGTATGGGACAGATCTATATTCCTACAATGAGCAGTTCTTC.

V is TRBV11-2 and J is TRBJ2-7; no firm D call. From germline, CDR1 is SGHAT and CDR2 FQNNGV. CDR3 size: 13 residues. Trimming shortened V by 3 bases and J by 4 bases, and 10 bases separated the two germline ends. DNA for the CDR3: TGTGCCAGCAGCTTTCGGTGGGGTTACGAGCAGTACTTC. This gives the protein CASSFRWGYEQYF. Full variable domain (remainder filled in from reference TRBV11-2 and TRBJ2-7): EAGVAQSPRYKIIEKRQSVAFWCNPISGHATLYWYQQILGQGPKLLIQFQNNGVVDDSQLPKDRFSAERLKGVDSTLKIQPAKLEDSAVYLCASSFRWGYEQYFGPGTRLTVT.

This chain links TRBV6-1 with TRBJ2-7; D is uncertain. The CDR3 is made up of 13 amino acids. The germline V and J ends were trimmed by 2 bases and 5 bases, with 10 bases remaining between them. The germline V gene encodes CDR1 MNHNS and CDR2 SASEGT. The CDR3 region has the DNA TGTGCCAGCAGTGAATCCGGACCAAACGAGCAGTACTTC. Its translation: CASSESGPNEQYF.

On this clone itself: Other DNA variants within this sample encode the same CDR3. V and J are TRBV5-6 and TRBJ2-3; 12 bases agree with TRBD2. From germline, CDR1 is SGHDT and CDR2 YYEEEE. Trimming removed 4 bases from V and 2 bases from J; junction bases left unmatched: 11. CDR3 length equals 18 residues. The CDR3 nucleotides are TGTGCCAGCAGCGGACTCCAACTAGCGGGAGGCCTCACAGATACGCAGTATTTT. Its translation: CASSGLQLAGGLTDTQYF.